A selection of T cell receptor beta chains follows, all from one sample in a study of T-cell reconstitution after alpha-beta-depleted transplantation in children. One entry per CDR3 protein results from TCRdb running MiXCR on the PCR reads. The sample shows about 98,000 distinct CDR3 sequences, about a quarter of them seen only once. The starting material was PBMCs, obtained before TCRalphabeta/CD19-depleted stem cell transplant. The receptors here all came from a boy younger than 10 with acute lymphoblastic leukemia, due to receive a stem cell transplant. CDR3s include the opening cysteine and the closing phenylalanine or tryptophan. The size of a clone is reported for some rows only, either as once, few or many, or as a class for expanded clones.

v_gene	abundance	j_gene	CDR3aa
TRBV29-1	.	TRBJ1-1	CSVRGTAANTEAFF
TRBV28	.	TRBJ2-7	CASSMTDRTRGYEQYF
TRBV5-1	few	TRBJ2-1	CASSLEHGRTYNEQFF
TRBV5-1	few	TRBJ2-5	CASSPVFSGRETQYF
TRBV10-3	.	TRBJ2-3	CAISTPPLPGLVVYTQYF
TRBV6-5	.	TRBJ2-1	CASSYQAGAYNEQFF
TRBV5-1	many	TRBJ1-1	CASSAGTVNTEAFF
TRBV20-1	.	TRBJ2-3	CSAQGLAAITDTQYF
TRBV28	many	TRBJ2-1	CASSRTILINEQFF
TRBV11-2	once	TRBJ2-5	CASSLVWPWVGETQYF
TRBV5-1	.	TRBJ1-1	CASSLGQSYTEAFF
TRBV29-1	.	TRBJ2-1	CSAPETGVGANEQFF
TRBV3-1	.	TRBJ2-4	CASSLRRDGTGVIQYF
TRBV3-1	few	TRBJ2-7	CASSQGRTGAYEQYF
TRBV7-2	.	TRBJ2-3	CASRVASSDTQYF
TRBV7-9	few	TRBJ2-5	CASSLGLGSGETQYF
TRBV28	.	TRBJ1-1	CASSLRARPNTEAFF
TRBV20-1	few	TRBJ2-2	CSARDRVGAATGELFF
TRBV28	.	TRBJ1-1	CASSFPLTGQGSPTVMNTEAFF
TRBV13	.	TRBJ2-1	CASSHGPELASGGQYLSGEQFF
TRBV28	.	TRBJ2-2	CASSAGTSAISGELFF
TRBV7-2	few	TRBJ2-7	CASSPRSASSYEQYF
TRBV20-1	.	TRBJ2-1	CSRRGPYNEQFF
TRBV4-3	.	TRBJ2-3	CASSRSVRQTWDTQYF
TRBV7-7	many	TRBJ2-3	CASSTGLASTDTQYF
TRBV2	.	TRBJ2-3	CASDTDTQYF
TRBV5-1	few	TRBJ2-3	CASSLGSLGSGNTQYF
TRBV18	.	TRBJ2-7	CASSIRTGIYEQYF
TRBV27	few	TRBJ1-2	CASRRQGGYYGYTF
TRBV20-1	few	TRBJ1-2	CSALSRAWGYTF
TRBV5-1	few	TRBJ2-2	CASSLALASGNTGELFF
TRBV5-6	few	TRBJ2-2	CASSVGSLAEITGELFF
TRBV5-1	few	TRBJ2-3	CASNPGGTDTQYF
TRBV5-1	few	TRBJ2-1	CASSLASRVNEQFF
TRBV27	.	TRBJ2-2	CASSYTWGNGELFF
TRBV10-3	few	TRBJ1-2	CAISEFGAGYTF
TRBV24-1	few	TRBJ2-6	CATEDRNSGANVLTF
TRBV29-1	many	TRBJ2-6	CSVEVANVLTF
TRBV3-1	few	TRBJ2-6	CASSQGGPGANVLTF
TRBV25-1	.	TRBJ2-5	CASSESSGSMLGQTQYF
TRBV5-1	.	TRBJ1-1	CASSLGVEAFF
TRBV10-3	.	TRBJ2-1	CAISELAPHIGEQFF
TRBV18	few	TRBJ1-5	CASSPWGEVGQPQHF
TRBV27	many	TRBJ1-5	CASSLFGLGRHQPQHF
TRBV7-2	.	TRBJ2-7	CASSFMSVGPYEQYF
TRBV4-1	many	TRBJ2-7	CASSLAGTDSYEQYF
TRBV15	many	TRBJ2-5	CATSRQGGQFQETQYF
TRBV15	few	TRBJ1-2	CATSRDLPGPDGYTF
TRBV20-1	.	TRBJ2-7	CSASGTSGDLSYEQYF
TRBV5-4	once	TRBJ2-3	CASSLGLDSTDTQYF
TRBV29-1	many	TRBJ1-2	CSVDTGGFYGYTF
TRBV29-1	many	TRBJ2-1	CSVFLGDPFF
TRBV20-1	.	TRBJ2-5	CSARVIWTQYF
TRBV20-1	medium-sized	TRBJ2-7	CSARPRTSGTYEQYF
TRBV24-1	.	TRBJ2-5	CATSSTTGQKGF